This T cell receptor (beta chain) derives from a study of regulatory T cells in long-lasting Graves disease (dated by TCRdb to about 2021). Background on the whole study: Newly diagnosed Graves' disease patients had taken antithyroid drugs for less than 3 months. This study used TCR sequencing and RNA sequencing of peripheral blood to compare persistent Graves' disease patients against newly diagnosed Graves' disease patients. The study took place in China and was registered as a clinical trial. A total of roughly 35 samples were covered by TCR sequencing, comprising around 13 persistent and around 20 newly diagnosed Graves' disease patients.

The trim is 5 bases for V and 13 bases for J, with a gap of 12 bases between the germline ends. From its cysteine to its phenylalanine, the CDR3 spans 11 amino acids. The DNA shown is the 33-base CDR3, in frame from base 1. The germline V gene provides CDR1 MNHNS and CDR2 SASEGT. This clonotype has at least ten counts. No cognate antigen has been identified for it. Base qualities are not provided; no much larger clone lies one nucleotide away. What the research found in general, with its limitations: Sequencing and analysis were limited to the TCR beta chain. Persistent patients shared more public clonotypes among themselves (over 2,500) than newly diagnosed patients did (nearly 1,000). Because the primary lesion, thyroid tissue, could not be accessed, the study looked at peripheral blood alone. The authors noted that the small sample size was a limitation that may lower accuracy. Compared with newly diagnosed patients, patients with persistent Graves' disease had lower TCR Shannon entropy and fewer highly expanded clones, which suggests clonal expansion. Persistent disease showed preferential use of TRBV28, TRBJ1-2 and TRBJ2-5, whereas newly diagnosed disease favored TRBV20-1 and TRBJ2-1.

The library was made by multiplex PCR. The instrument given in TCRdb is Illumina HiSeq 4000. To build TCR beta libraries, CDR3 regions were amplified by Arm-PCR using iRepertoire HTBI primers. Before sequencing, the PCR products underwent gel purification. In the source study's methods: A total of fewer than 65 TRBV and about 13 TRBJ segments were identified across samples and were used for gene usage analysis of CDR3 amino acid clonotypes. COPE and FqMerger were used to merge filtered high-quality paired reads into contigs. BLAST was used to align contigs to the IMGT TRBV, TRBD and TRBJ reference genes, and CDR3 was defined following IMGT. Any clonotype with a frequency above 0.1% was classified as a highly expanded clone. Shannon entropy served as the measure of repertoire diversity, while the Gini coefficient captured V-J evenness. A clonotype found in more than one individual was treated as public. TCRdb redid the processing of the public reads, applying fastp at Q25 and MiXCR, and retained in-frame beta chains. A single entry per CDR3 protein holds the most common genes and DNA from its merged rows. TCRdb's processing, not the authors', yielded these V and J calls. The sample yields about 350,000 distinct CDR3 sequences; approximately 15% were counted once. The top ten constitute roughly 27% of the sample.

The sample's time point label, decoded: newly diagnosed GD, antithyroid drugs for less than 3 months. For both TCR sequencing and RNA sequencing, RNA was extracted from PBMCs using TRIzol. The diagnosis of Graves' disease followed American Thyroid Association guidelines. Recruitment of patients was carried out at an endocrinology department in Xi'an, China. Each patient gave about 9.1 milliliters of peripheral blood, collected in an EDTA anticoagulant tube. PBMCs were isolated by Ficoll Paque Plus density gradient separation without further T cell sorting. An Agilent 2100 Bioanalyzer and agarose gel were used to check RNA quality, and a NanoDrop 2000 was used to measure RNA concentration. Another study also made use of these data, one on T cells in Graves' hyperthyroidism and ophthalmopathy. Looking at the second paper: A patient counted as having stable Graves' hyperthyroidism if no progression to ophthalmopathy occurred over 18 months of follow-up. The hyperthyroidism patients were between 18 and 65 years old and newly diagnosed, with a disease duration of less than 2 months. Any patient with an uncontrolled infection, another autoimmune disease, pregnancy or lactation was excluded. Diagnoses were based on clinical symptoms, serum thyroxine and TRAb, thyroid ultrasound and orbital computed tomography. The first round of RT-PCR for the TCR CDR3 was performed with the HTBI primer set and the Qiagen OneStep RT-PCR kit. Most expanded thyroid clonotypes (frequency above 0.001) were also found in blood, which suggests that blood repertoires may mirror thyroid immune responses. Ophthalmopathy was separated from stable hyperthyroidism by a 13 V-J signature model, with around 88% sensitivity and roughly 81% specificity obtained in cross-validation and 80%/75% obtained in testing. In validation, the model predicted progression to ophthalmopathy with around 71% sensitivity and 72% to 85% specificity, a median of about six months before onset. TCR V-J signatures able to tell the groups apart were searched for in a discovery cohort of approximately 95 patients, of whom roughly 42 had Graves' ophthalmopathy and 55 to 65 had stable Graves' hyperthyroidism. Prospective prediction of ophthalmopathy was tested in an independent validation cohort consisting of roughly 20 hyperthyroidism patients and approximately 16 patients who later progressed to ophthalmopathy. The 100 or so discovery patients were randomly split 7:3 into training and test sets. In addition, the study compared T-cell repertoires in thyroid tissue and in blood from five to seven Graves' hyperthyroidism patients. After blood sampling, hyperthyroidism patients were treated with methimazole at a starting dose of 30 mg daily, and ophthalmopathy patients were treated with high-dose intravenous methylprednisolone. Libraries were constructed in a second round of multiplex PCR, after which size selection and purification were performed. The libraries were sequenced on an Illumina HiSeq2000 using paired-end 100 bp reads. SOAPnuke was used to process the raw data, removing reads that contained adapters or uncalled bases, had a mean Phred below 15, or lacked an exact match to the constant primer or identifier. High-quality paired reads were merged with COPE v1.2.5, and unique nucleotide sequences were defined as clonotypes. MiTCR v1.1 was used to align clonotypes to the IMGT TRBV, TRBD and TRBJ reference segments. The analysis was restricted to V-J combinations with a frequency above 0.0001, which together covered roughly 99% of the repertoires. A TCS score was defined as the ratio of F50 (clonal expansion) to E x V (chaos), with BLOSUM62-based TCRdist applied between CDR3 peptides within each V-J. Welch's t-statistics and random forest reduced roughly 540 V-J features to about 12, which were used in a naive Bayes classifier (R e1071). No statistical method was used to set the sample size in advance, and investigators knew the group allocation. The paper reports TCR Vbeta CDR3 sequencing of approximately 140 peripheral blood samples: 43 ophthalmopathy, under 85 hyperthyroidism and approximately 17 progressor patients.

This TCR came from a man aged 40-49 years with Graves disease. Donor details come from another sample of the same person, matched by shared clones. The chain employs TRBV6-1 and TRBJ2-1, with a tentative D gene TRBD2 over 6 matching bases. Specimen: peripheral blood mononuclear cells (PBMCs), collected at new diagnosis, from a patient treated with antithyroid drugs. The nucleotide sequence is given as TGTGCCAGCAGTACGGTGGAGGGTCAGTTCTTC. Protein translation: CASSTVEGQFF.